The sequence of this TCR beta chain was determined in a study of T cell repertoires in cytomegalovirus infection. Germline V gene sequence: CDR1 DFQATT, CDR2 SNEGSKA (reference sequence). The CDR3 length is 13 residues. Losses at the gene ends were 7 bases for V and 7 bases for J; bases not matched to a gene: 8. Points on this clonotype: Its antigen remains unidentified.

TCRdb reprocessed the reads with MiXCR, giving one entry per CDR3 protein. Among some 450,000 distinct CDR3 sequences listed, approximately 32% were seen once. Study outcomes and limitations: The ex vivo response was dominated by HLA-C-restricted CMV-specific TCR beta clonotypes. Accumulated public TCR beta family frequency recognized individuals carrying CMV together with the relevant HLA.

The sample was PBMCs. The chain combines TRBV20-1 with TRBJ1-5; 9 positions match TRBD1. This TCR was recovered from a human donor in good health (CMV status not recorded). Some clones in this sample may be carry-over from other donors' samples. The DNA for the CDR3 is TGCAGTGTTAGGACAGGGGCCGGCCAGCCCCAGCATTTT. Protein sequence: CSVRTGAGQPQHF.